The T cell receptor beta chain under discussion was sequenced for a study of cytomegalovirus exposure and HLA in healthy donors listed by TCRdb under 2017. As for the study more broadly: An earlier analysis of about 530 of the donors reported 276 Gb of sequence data and around 110 million unique TCR beta sequences obtained from some 200 million T cells. The number of donors typed differed by locus, with about 629-630 for A, B, C, DRB1 and DQB1, about 500 for DQA1, about 610 for DPA1, and around 460 for DPB1. Of the 300 to 500 genotyped donors, 65% to 90% were placed in the genetic ancestry cluster associated with self-reported Caucasian donors. In the later analysis, no new phenotypic data were used to find candidate immune exposures; instead, reliance was placed on TCR beta sequences and their occurrence across donors. Besides the first cohort of around 670 subjects, a separate validation cohort made up of about 120 different subjects was used. A later genetic analysis used genome-wide SNP genotypes for about three fifths of the 666 donors, treating that subset as a discovery cohort. Using immunosequencing, the study profiled T cell repertoires from 500 to 800 subjects and related those repertoires to cytomegalovirus serostatus. Every repertoire in the discovery cohort had been generated on one and the same sequencing platform. An early release that covered fewer than 750 HLA-typed donors contained about 290 gigabases of sequencing data and around 80 million unique TCR sequences. An earlier analysis of about 620 of the donors applied high-throughput TCR beta sequencing to assess whether each TCR beta V gene segment acted as functional or pseudogenic. Alongside the repertoire data, information on donor age, sex, ethnicity and CMV serostatus was compiled. A later analysis re-examined previously published TCR beta repertoires from about 700 donors and added high-resolution HLA genotyping to investigate patterns of TCR occurrence. HLA typing covered class I and class II loci at four-digit resolution. Because of strong linkage in the cohort, a few DR-DQ haplotypes were treated as single units for association and clustering. Among roughly 400 genotyped donors of the cohort, an average of around 220,000 unique TCR beta nucleotide sequences was sequenced per donor, of which 15% to 20% were non-productive. The study aimed to test whether cataloging public T cell receptors could reveal signatures of past pathogen exposure. To predict cytomegalovirus infection status, the study brought together high-throughput TCR immunosequencing, statistical association of individual TCRs with disease status, and machine learning.

Results and caveats for the whole study, not just this receptor: In a later genetic analysis, a missense DCLRE1C variant was associated with V-gene and J-gene trimming of TCR beta chains, and the association was replicated in an independent cohort. Presence/absence analyses assumed roughly uniform sequencing depth across donors, an assumption that may not hold. The only immune exposure information available for the cohort was CMV serostatus. Compared with the approximately 670-donor mean, donors in an Asian-associated ancestry cluster had fewer N-insertions in productive TCRs, according to a later genetic analysis. While some public TCRs were present in many individuals, most TCR sequences turned up only very rarely across donors. Compared with equally common non-associated chains, HLA-associated TCR beta chains in a later analysis were more clonally expanded and had lower generation probabilities. In this cohort, only TCR beta chains were sequenced, and detectable features were limited by the absence of alpha or paired-chain data. The earlier analysis of around 600 of the donors excluded some 15 rarely observed V segments, including chromosome 9 orphons, because counts were too low. Strong co-occurrence of HLA alleles, especially DR and DQ, made assigning TCR associations to individual alleles difficult. In a later analysis, the rate of TCR association differed among HLA loci, with DRB1 alleles having the most associated TCRs and HLA-C alleles having the fewest. In the study, around 150 TCR beta chains were listed as associated with cytomegalovirus. A later analysis associated some 17,000 TCR beta sequences with specific HLA alleles at a false discovery rate of 0.05. A later analysis reported that several top co-occurrence clusters appeared linked to parvovirus B19, influenza, CMV and Epstein-Barr virus. The authors suggested that the approach could potentially be generalized to other disease states and immunological phenotypes. Most CMV-associated TCR beta chains appeared to be HLA-restricted in a later analysis, and the HLA associations seemed to be driven largely by CMV exposure. In vitro tests confirmed that a few of the cytomegalovirus-associated TCR beta chains recognize cytomegalovirus antigens. A further reported finding was that TCR beta sequences accurately predicted the HLA-A and HLA-B alleles for most subjects in the first cohort. Broadly in line with IMGT annotations, most TCR beta V segments showed up in productive rearrangements about 87% or about 30% of the time in an earlier analysis of about 500 of the donors. Cytomegalovirus status was reported to be diagnosed by the classifier with high specificity and sensitivity in both the original and validation cohorts. Correlated functional status among segregating V segments might be attributable to linkage disequilibrium, but an unknown experimental factor could not be ruled out. A cluster of highly shared sequence variants was judged likely to represent a technical artifact of the sequencing pipeline. Because HLA typing was unavailable for some donors at each locus, only the typed subset was used in association tests.

Receptor amplification or capture employed the immunoSEQ multiplex PCR assay. For the multiplex PCR, a mixture combining 60 forward primers for TCR Vbeta segments and 13 reverse primers for TCR Jbeta segments was used. The CDR3 region of rearranged TCR beta genes was amplified from genomic DNA with a multiplex PCR assay. On the Illumina HiSeq System, the amplified TCR beta libraries were sequenced as 87-base-pair reads. The study's own analysis went as follows. A later analysis counted about 82 million unique TCR beta chains across the approximately 700 repertoires, and some 11 million of these chains were shared by at least two donors. To remove PCR and sequencing errors, raw reads were error-corrected and collapsed into unique sequences using a nearest-neighbor algorithm that merged closely related sequences. CDR3 sequences were aligned to IMGT reference sequences to assign V, D and J gene segments. Each retained sequence needed at least a six-nucleotide match to both a V gene segment and a J gene segment. A rearrangement counted as productive if the CDR3 had no stop codons and remained in frame with V and J, and every other rearrangement counted as non-productive. CDR3 was defined according to IMGT convention as the region running from the second conserved V-encoded cysteine to the conserved J-encoded phenylalanine. The earlier analysis of roughly 590 of the donors excluded any sequence lacking an unambiguous match to a single V gene segment. In an earlier analysis of some 590 of the donors, a V segment was called functional when productive rearrangements were above 56.7%, and segregating when the standard deviation between donors exceeded 5%. A statistical classification framework was developed to diagnose cytomegalovirus status using the catalog of TCR beta chain sequences. In a later analysis, TCR nucleotide sequences were compared against IMGT/GENE-DB human TR gene sequences so that V and J genes could be assigned. The TCRdist pipeline was used in a later analysis to assign CDR3 sequences and most-parsimonious VDJ recombination scenarios. In a later analysis, every TCR beta chain was defined by the combination of its CDR3 amino acid sequence and its V-gene family, and reads without a unique V-gene family were dropped. A later analysis removed 450 to 600 highly shared, low-generation-probability nucleotide sequences to deal with suspected cross-contamination and a sequencing artifact. In a later analysis, a clonal expansion index for each public chain was calculated from normalized within-repertoire ranks of inferred template counts. Generation probabilities in a later analysis came from a VDJ recombination model fitted to out-of-frame rearrangements, and those results were checked against IGoR. In a later analysis, hypergeometric tests were used to score TCR-TCR, TCR-HLA and TCR-CMV co-occurrence, with a repertoire-size bias correction applied to TCR pairs. To estimate false discovery rates, a later analysis permuted the HLA or CMV assignments 20 times. In a later analysis, co-occurring TCRs were grouped with DBSCAN, and TCRdist sequence similarity was added when clustering was performed within HLA-allele-positive subsets. Repertoires with fewer than 30,000 or more than 120,000 public chains were left out of co-occurrence clustering, as were five repertoires with anomalous nucleotide sharing. TCRdb's version of the immuneACCESS table is confined to in-frame rearrangements and falls short of the full clone set. An unresolved V gene accounts for under half of the shortfall where checked; the remainder is of unknown origin. V and J calls and clone size follow that table, whereas D and trimming were derived from the DNA. The sample table records roughly 200,000 clones; 80% of these occur just once. 0.65% of the sample lies in the top ten.

As for this clone: Its antigen remains undetermined. No much larger clone exists at a distance of one base, and base qualities are not known.

The cohort was made up of 666 healthy bone marrow donors. At the time of sampling, every cohort member was nominally healthy, though immune exposures that went unrecorded were likely present. The donor was CMV seronegative and was included in the group of about 350 seronegative cohort members. Each donor provided a peripheral blood sample, and peripheral blood mononuclear cells were used for TCR beta sequencing. The Qiagen DNeasy Blood Extraction Kit was used to extract genomic DNA from the blood cell samples. The sample consisted of PBMCs. This sequence originates from a boy under 18 in good health and CMV-seronegative.

The CDR3 reads as follows: CASSSSVVQGSGNTIYF. The DNA sequence is as follows: TGCGCCAGCAGCTCCTCTGTGGTGCAGGGCTCTGGAAACACCATATATTTT. This sequence uses TRBV5-1 and TRBJ1-3, and TRBD1 may be the D gene, going by 5 matching bases. V lost 3 bases and J lost 0 bases; the stretch between them is 16 bases long. From the germline V gene, CDR1 is SGHRS and CDR2 is YFSETQ. Including cysteine and phenylalanine, the CDR3 has 17 amino acids. CDR3 DNA only is kept here, 51 bases in frame from base 1.